This T cell receptor (beta chain) was captured in a study of Siglec-9 on CD8 T cells in melanoma. The data were produced by immunoSEQ multiplex PCR, yet TCRdb's version contains in-frame clones alone and is incomplete. The sample comprises around 29,000 clones, 75% to 85% of which are singletons, and around 5.5% rests with the top ten. Study findings and constraints: An effector memory CD8+ T-cell subset seemingly accumulating in melanoma was reportedly marked and regulated by Siglec-9.

The table lists this clone with a count of one. Antigen: not known. The TCR sequence derives from a human donor in good health. Sequencing input: Siglec-9- CD8+ T cells sorted from blood.

Written as DNA, the CDR3 is TGCGCCAGCAGCTTACCAGACTATGGCTACACCTTC. Protein product: CASSLPDYGYTF. This chain links TRBV5-1 with TRBJ1-2; D gene ambiguous. V was shortened by 2 bases and J by 3 bases, with 5 bases between the two germline ends. Per germline, CDR1 SGHRS and CDR2 YFSETQ. The CDR3 loop spans 12 amino acids.